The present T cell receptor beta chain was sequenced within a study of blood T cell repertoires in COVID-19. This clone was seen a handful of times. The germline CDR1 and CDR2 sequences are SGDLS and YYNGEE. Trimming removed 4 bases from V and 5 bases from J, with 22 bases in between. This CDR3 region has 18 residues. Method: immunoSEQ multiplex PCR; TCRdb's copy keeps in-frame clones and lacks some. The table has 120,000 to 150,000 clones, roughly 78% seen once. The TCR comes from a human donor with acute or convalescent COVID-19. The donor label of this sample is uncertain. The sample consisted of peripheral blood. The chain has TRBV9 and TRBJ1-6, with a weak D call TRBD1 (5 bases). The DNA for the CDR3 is TGTGCCAGCAGCTCACGAGGGGCGCTATGGGGGGATAATTCACCCCTCCACTTT. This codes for CASSSRGALWGDNSPLHF.